The sequence of this T cell receptor beta chain was determined in a study of radiation and T cells in renal cell carcinoma. The overall study: Nephrectomy followed 15 Gy stereotactic body radiation by 4 weeks.

In the case of this clone: Its antigen is not identified.

There are 14 residues in the CDR3. In germline, CDR1 is SGHVS, CDR2 FNYEAQ. Trimming cost V 6 bases and J 5 bases; bases outside gene matches: 7. TCRdb's table, derived via immunoSEQ multiplex PCR, lists solely in-frame clones and lacks some. The table lists 120,000 or so clones, around 81% of them singletons. Specified time point: blood 2 weeks post-SBRT. Treatment indicated: 15 Gy SBRT to primary tumor, nephrectomy 4 weeks later. Radiation-treated patients gave blood at baseline, week 2 and week 4. This renal cell carcinoma was of the clear cell type. Findings and limits, study-wide: In blood, top tumor clones expanded by 2 weeks, shrinking by 4.

The origin of this receptor is a man aged 45-65 years with renal cell carcinoma. The chain is built from TRBV7-6 and TRBJ2-5; 9 bases agree with TRBD2. This material consisted of blood, taken from a patient whose treatment included radiotherapy and nephrectomy. CDR3 protein: CASSFGTSLETQYF. CDR3 nucleotide sequence: TGTGCCAGCAGTTTCGGGACTAGCCTCGAGACCCAGTACTTC.